This T cell receptor (beta chain) originates from a study of blood T cells in healthy people across ages. General study findings and limits: Across the age range, TCR beta diversity per million T cells fell in a roughly linear way.

Germline assignment: CDR1 LGHNA and CDR2 YSLEER. V was trimmed by 0 bases and J by 0 bases, leaving 8 bases between them. The CDR3 extends over 15 amino acids. In its sample, this clonotype was seen a few times. The antigen remains undetermined. PCR was performed a second time for about 6 to 12 cycles using a sample-barcoded 5' primer and a J-beta primer mix. TCRdb re-analysed the 5' RACE reads in MiXCR, keeping a single row per CDR3 protein. The sample has some 690,000 distinct CDR3 sequences, about 24% seen once. The chain combines TRBV4-3 with TRBJ1-1; D call uncertain. This sequence was found in a man in his 70s in good health. The sequenced sample consisted of blood. The CDR3 loop is CASSQEILVNTEAFF. The CDR3 DNA sequence: TGCGCCAGCAGCCAAGAGATACTAGTGAACACTGAAGCTTTCTTT.